This TCR beta chain was identified during a study of radiation and T cells in renal cell carcinoma. There are 13 residues in the CDR3. The V segment lost 8 bases and the J segment 0 bases; nucleotides outside the gene matches: 3. From germline, CDR1 is SNHLY and CDR2 FYNNEI. The sample holds a few counts of this clone. Using immunoSEQ multiplex PCR, the repertoire was profiled, and TCRdb retains in-frame clones only, with some absent. The sample records 150,000 or so clones, 70% to 90% being singletons. Time point noted: baseline pretreatment blood. Treatment reported: 15 Gy SBRT to primary tumor, nephrectomy 4 weeks later.

V gene TRBV2 combines with J gene TRBJ2-5, with 7 bases fitting TRBD2. This specimen consisted of blood, obtained from a patient whose treatment included radiotherapy and nephrectomy. The TCR was taken from a woman in her fifties or sixties with renal cell carcinoma. CDR3 in amino acids: CASGGVYQETQYF. CDR3 in DNA: TGTGCCAGCGGGGGGGTGTACCAAGAGACCCAGTACTTC.